A single sample gave rise to the 31 T cell receptor beta chains below, sequenced in a study of T cell responses to AZD1222 COVID-19 vaccine. Produced via immunoSEQ multiplex PCR; TCRdb's table is partial and in-frame only. The sample has approximately 130,000 clones; about 88% are singletons. The sample in question was peripheral blood, obtained 28 days after the second AZD1222 dose. These receptors were collected from an adult who received the AZD1222 COVID-19 vaccine.

Here the CDR3 reads CASSNSGAFYEQYF. Written as DNA, the CDR3 is TGTGCCAGCAGTAATAGCGGGGCCTTCTACGAGCAGTACTTC. The J gene is TRBJ2-7, the V gene TRBV25-1, with TRBD2 identical over 8 bases. The germline gives CDR1 MGHDK, CDR2 SYGVNS. The V segment lost 5 bases and the J segment 3 bases; nucleotides outside the gene matches: 6. The CDR3 totals 14 residues.

Regarding this clone: The same CDR3 can be traced to other DNA sequences in this sample. The chain links TRBV6-5 to TRBJ1-1; D is perhaps TRBD1 (5 bases). Germline V gene data show CDR1 as MNHEY and CDR2 as SVGAGI. Trimming stripped 3 bases from V and 2 bases from J, with 13 bases between. CDR3 length: 15 residues. CDR3 nucleotides: TGTGCCAGCAGTTATAGTAGTGGGGGTAACACTGAAGCTTTCTTT. Translating gives CASSYSSGGNTEAFF.

The gene calls are TRBV11-2 and TRBJ2-3; 10 bases line up with TRBD2. Trimming at V came to 1 base and at J to 1 base, leaving 5 bases not matched to a gene. CDR1 is SGHAT, CDR2 FQNNGV, per germline. This CDR3 spans 17 amino acids. CDR3 sequence reads: CASSLALLAGGTDTQYF. CDR3 DNA sequence: TGTGCCAGCAGCTTAGCATTGCTAGCGGGAGGCACAGATACGCAGTATTTT. Using reference TRBV11-2 and TRBJ2-3 for the parts outside the CDR3, the full variable domain is EAGVAQSPRYKIIEKRQSVAFWCNPISGHATLYWYQQILGQGPKLLIQFQNNGVVDDSQLPKDRFSAERLKGVDSTLKIQPAKLEDSAVYLCASSLALLAGGTDTQYFGPGTRLTVL.

The chain recombines TRBV7-8 with TRBJ2-5, with D maybe TRBD1 (6 bases). Germline V gene data show CDR1 as SGHVS and CDR2 as FQNEAQ. The CDR3 is made up of 15 amino acids. V lost 2 bases to trimming and J lost 4 bases, with 14 bases between them. This chain's CDR3 is CASSLQQGVSETQYF. The CDR3 DNA follows: TGTGCCAGCAGCTTACAACAGGGCGTTTCAGAGACCCAGTACTTC.

This clone was observed a few times. CDR3 DNA: TGTGCCAGCTCCCCGAGGGGGGCCCGAGAGACCCAGTACTTC. Its translation: CASSPRGARETQYF. This chain connects TRBV18 to TRBJ2-5, with D perhaps given as TRBD1 or TRBD2 (6 bases each). Germline CDR1 is KGHSH and CDR2 is LQKENI. The CDR3 is made up of 14 amino acids. Between the trimmed V and J ends, which lost 6 bases and 4 bases, there was a span of 15 bases.

This chain uses TRBV5-1 with TRBJ2-1; D is perhaps TRBD1 or TRBD2 (5 bases each). Germline lookup yields CDR1 SGHRS and CDR2 YFSETQ. The CDR3 is 14 amino acids. Trimming left V 2 bases short and J 2 bases short, with 8 bases between. CDR3 nucleotides: TGCGCCAGCAGCTTTACGGGACCCTACAATGAGCAGTTCTTC. This codes for CASSFTGPYNEQFF.

V gene TRBV27 combines with J gene TRBJ1-1; maybe TRBD1 (5 bases). Deletions cut 4 bases from V and 4 bases from J, with 10 bases between. The CDR3 runs 13 residues. Germline CDR1 and CDR2: MNHEY and SMNVEV (reference sequence). The CDR3 DNA reads TGTGCCAGCAGTTGGGGGAGGGCCACTGAAGCTTTCTTT. This translates into CASSWGRATEAFF.

This clone was seen a handful of times. This chain joins TRBV7-6 and TRBJ2-2; 10 nucleotides align to TRBD2. CDR1 SGHVS and CDR2 FNYEAQ come from the germline V gene. J was trimmed by 5 bases and V by 2 bases; bases with no gene match: 8. CDR3 size: 17 residues. CDR3 sequence reads: CASSLRLAGVGTGELFF. The CDR3 bases are TGTGCCAGCAGCTTACGGCTAGCGGGAGTGGGAACCGGGGAGCTGTTTTTT.

This rearrangement joins TRBV2 to TRBJ1-4; D is unclear. Trimming cost V 2 bases and J 6 bases, with 10 bases left between them. Germline V lookup: CDR1 SNHLY, CDR2 FYNNEI. The CDR3 sequence is 14 residues long. The CDR3 loop reads CASSEYGLDEKLFF. The CDR3 DNA reads as TGTGCCAGCAGTGAATATGGGTTGGATGAAAAACTGTTTTTT.

Here the CDR3 DNA reads TGTGCCTGGATGGGGACAGGGGTCTACGAGCAGTACTTC. It translates to CAWMGTGVYEQYF. V usage is TRBV30 and J usage is TRBJ2-7; TRBD1 aligns across 10 bases. The V gene end was trimmed by 4 bases and the J gene end by 3 bases; junction bases not matched to a gene: 3. The CDR3 is 13 residues long. Germline V gene sequence: CDR1 GTSNPN, CDR2 SVGIG (reference sequence). Drawing the rest from reference TRBV30 and TRBJ2-7, the complete variable domain is SQTIHQWPATLVQPVGSPLSLECTVEGTSNPNLYWYRQAAGRGLQLLFYSVGIGQISSEVPQNLSASRPQDRQFILSSKKLLLSDSGFYLCAWMGTGVYEQYFGPGTRLTVT.

V and J are TRBV7-9 and TRBJ1-4, with D tentatively TRBD1 (5 bases). The germline V and J ends were trimmed by 7 bases and 7 bases, with 16 bases remaining between them. Germline CDR1 and CDR2: SEHNR and FQNEAQ (reference sequence). The CDR3 contains 14 residues. The CDR3 region has the DNA TGTGCCAGCACCCCGCTAGGGGTTACTGAAAAACTGTTTTTT. Translated, it gives CASTPLGVTEKLFF.

This rearrangement joins TRBV18 to TRBJ2-2; D ambiguous. The germline V gene encodes CDR1 KGHSH and CDR2 LQKENI. The CDR3 contains 11 residues. V lost 1 base and J 10 bases, leaving 4 bases between the germline ends. Written as DNA, the CDR3 is TGTGCCAGCTCACCACGTGAGGAGCTGTTTTTT. Its protein product is CASSPREELFF.

This chain links TRBV18 with TRBJ2-7; D may be TRBD1 (5 bases). The CDR3 spans 13 residues. In germline, CDR1 is KGHSH, CDR2 LQKENI. V was pared by 3 bases and J by 6 bases, with 12 bases between. CDR3 in amino acids: CASSPRTPREQYF. The CDR3 DNA sequence: TGTGCCAGCTCACCTCGGACACCACGCGAGCAGTACTTC.

V is TRBV30 and J is TRBJ2-2; D is undetermined. The CDR3 has 11 residues. Germline V gene data show CDR1 as GTSNPN and CDR2 as SVGIG (reference sequence). With 3 bases removed from V and 5 bases from J, the gap between germline ends came to 4 bases. The chain's CDR3 is CAWSATGELFF. The DNA of the CDR3 is TGTGCCTGGAGCGCGACCGGGGAGCTGTTTTTT.

V gene TRBV12-5 combines with J gene TRBJ2-4; no firm D call. This CDR3 comprises 13 residues. The germline CDR1 and CDR2 sequences are LGHNT and FRNRAP. The V end lost 1 base, the J end lost 6 bases, and 7 bases lay between the germline ends. In DNA form, the CDR3 reads TGTGCTAGTGGTTTGGGACACTTAAACATTCAGTACTTC. Encoded protein: CASGLGHLNIQYF.

This rearrangement joins TRBV4-1 to TRBJ2-4; D could derive from TRBD1 or TRBD2 (5 bases each). Germline loops: CDR1 MGHRA, CDR2 YSYEKL. V dropped 10 bases and J dropped 3 bases, with 10 bases sitting between them. CDR3 length: 12 amino acids. CDR3: CAIRGGKNIQYF. The DNA of the CDR3 is TGCGCCATCCGGGGCGGCAAAAACATTCAGTACTTC.

V usage is TRBV6-5 and J usage is TRBJ1-4, with 10 bases identical to TRBD1. With V trimmed by 6 bases and J by 8 bases, 3 bases remained unmatched. This CDR3 comprises 13 residues. Germline CDR1 reads MNHEY; CDR2 reads SVGAGI. The CDR3 is CASRGTGAEKLFF. The CDR3 DNA reads as TGTGCCAGCAGAGGGACAGGGGCGGAAAAACTGTTTTTT.

The chain employs TRBV5-6 and TRBJ1-3; D possibly corresponds to TRBD1 (5 bases). Germline lookup yields CDR1 SGHDT and CDR2 YYEEEE. Trimming pared 0 bases from V and 2 bases from J, leaving 15 bases between. The CDR3 spans 17 residues. The CDR3 nucleotides read TGTGCCAGCAGCTTGGTTCTAGGGCAGGGACCTGGAAACACCATATATTTT. Translation: CASSLVLGQGPGNTIYF.

This clone was detected only once. The V gene is TRBV7-8, the J gene TRBJ1-6; the match to TRBD1 covers 9 bases. In germline, CDR1 is SGHVS, CDR2 FQNEAQ. This CDR3 region has 16 residues. After removal of 5 bases from V and 9 bases from J, the junction contained 11 bases not matched to a gene. The CDR3 nucleotides are TGTGCCAGCAGCCCAGGGACAGGGTTTATAGGTTCACCCCTCCACTTT. It specifies CASSPGTGFIGSPLHF.

This clone was counted once. This rearrangement joins TRBV2 to TRBJ1-5; the D is unclear. Germline V gene lookup returns CDR1 SNHLY and CDR2 FYNNEI. The CDR3 is 14 amino acids. V was trimmed by 5 bases and J by 2 bases, leaving 10 bases between them. The CDR3 protein is CASSRVSGNQPQHF. CDR3 nucleotides: TGTGCCAGCAGTAGGGTTTCGGGCAATCAGCCCCAGCATTTT.

This clone was recorded once. This rearrangement joins TRBV18 to TRBJ1-1; 7 bases agree with TRBD1. With 4 bases clipped from V and 8 bases from J, the junction kept 4 bases outside the gene matches. The germline V gene encodes CDR1 KGHSH and CDR2 LQKENI. CDR3 length: 12 amino acids. In DNA, the CDR3 is TGTGCCAGCTCACGGGAGGGACAGGAAGCTTTCTTT. It yields the protein CASSREGQEAFF.

V and J are TRBV13 and TRBJ2-2, with D possibly called TRBD1 or TRBD2 (5 bases each). The V and J ends lost 3 bases and 5 bases respectively, with 13 bases between them. The CDR3 totals 15 residues. Germline V gene lookup returns CDR1 PRHDT and CDR2 FYEKMQ (reference sequence). The chain's CDR3 is CASSFGTPRTGELFF. CDR3 DNA: TGTGCCAGCAGCTTCGGGACCCCCAGGACCGGGGAGCTGTTTTTT.

This chain uses TRBV2 with TRBJ1-5; unclear D gene. This CDR3 is built from 15 residues. Germline CDR1 reads SNHLY; CDR2 reads FYNNEI. V gave up 0 bases and J gave up 4 bases, with 10 bases separating them. CDR3 in DNA: TGTGCCAGCAGTGAAGCGCTTGCCATAAATCAGCCCCAGCATTTT. Its protein is CASSEALAINQPQHF.

The V gene is TRBV19, the J gene TRBJ2-2, with D possibly matching TRBD2 (6 bases). V dropped 11 bases and J dropped 3 bases, with 13 bases sitting between them. From germline, CDR1 is LNHDA and CDR2 SQIVND (reference sequence). This CDR3 has 13 amino acids. CDR3 nucleotide sequence: TGTGCCGTCTGGGGAGGTGACACCGGGGAGCTGTTTTTT. It encodes CAVWGGDTGELFF.

CDR3 sequence reads: CASSAQVGSDTQYF. The CDR3 coding sequence is TGTGCCAGCAGTGCACAGGTCGGGTCAGATACGCAGTATTTT. The V gene is TRBV6-4, the J gene TRBJ2-3; tentatively, D is TRBD1 (5 bases). The germline V gene encodes CDR1 MRHNA and CDR2 SNTAGT. Trimming shortened V by 4 bases and J by 4 bases, and 12 bases separated the two germline ends. This CDR3 is 14 amino acids long.

This clone appeared a single time. The V and J genes are TRBV27 and TRBJ1-1; D is unresolved. There are 11 residues in the CDR3. The germline V gene has CDR1 MNHEY and CDR2 SMNVEV (reference sequence). V lost 6 bases, J lost 6 bases, and 8 bases lay in between. CDR3 protein: CASREGAEAFF. The CDR3 nucleotides are TGTGCCAGCAGGGAGGGAGCTGAAGCTTTCTTT.

Written as DNA, the CDR3 is TGTGCCACCGCGGAGCTAACCCAAACTAGCGGGGGGGCGGATACGCAGTATTTT. As protein: CATAELTQTSGGADTQYF. This chain joins TRBV3-1 (or the pseudogene TRBV3-2) and TRBJ2-3; 13 nucleotides match TRBD2. V trimming: 10 bases; J trimming: 6 bases; junction bases outside the gene matches: 19. CDR1 is LGHDT and CDR2 is YNNKEL in the germline V gene (reference sequence). The CDR3 is 18 residues long.

J is TRBJ2-7 and V is TRBV3-1 (or the pseudogene TRBV3-2); no firm D call. The V gene's germline CDR1 is LGHDT and CDR2 YNNKEL (reference sequence). This CDR3 has 11 amino acids. The V end lost 4 bases, the J end lost 5 bases, and 6 bases lay between the germline ends. CDR3 in amino acids: CASSPGNEQYF. The DNA of the CDR3 is TGTGCCAGCAGCCCAGGCAACGAGCAGTACTTC.

This chain joins TRBV27 and TRBJ1-4; 11 bases line up with TRBD1. The junction had 6 bases not matched to a gene; V was cut back by 5 bases and J by 7 bases. CDR1 is MNHEY and CDR2 is SMNVEV in the germline V gene (reference sequence). The CDR3 is 15 amino acids. The CDR3 reads CASSGQGALSEKLFF. DNA of the CDR3: TGTGCCAGCAGTGGACAGGGGGCACTAAGTGAAAAACTGTTTTTT.

J is TRBJ2-1 and V is TRBV27, with D tentatively TRBD1 (5 bases). The V and J ends lost 2 bases and 5 bases respectively, with 19 bases between them. Per the germline V gene, CDR1 is MNHEY and CDR2 is SMNVEV (reference sequence). The CDR3 has 17 amino acids. DNA for the CDR3: TGTGCCAGCAGTTTAATGAGGACACCGGCGCCTCACAATGAGCAGTTCTTC. This encodes CASSLMRTPAPHNEQFF.

This chain joins TRBV2 and TRBJ1-4, with D perhaps TRBD1 (5 bases). The CDR3 sequence is 12 residues long. V dropped 7 bases and J dropped 5 bases, with 8 bases sitting between them. Germline CDR1 SNHLY, CDR2 FYNNEI. Written as DNA, the CDR3 is TGTGCCAGCAATAGGGACAATGAAAAACTGTTTTTT. It yields the protein CASNRDNEKLFF.